This T cell receptor (beta chain) originates from a study of T-cell memory formation after mild COVID-19. Looked up from germline, CDR1 is SGHKS and CDR2 is YYEKEE (reference sequence). This CDR3 spans 14 amino acids. Trimming took off 4 bases at V and 0 bases at J, with 10 bases between the two ends. At least ten counts were recorded for this clonotype. What it recognizes is unknown. TCRdb ran MiXCR on the 5' RACE reads and lists one entry per CDR3 protein. The sample records 140,000 to 150,000 distinct CDR3 sequences, 6% being singletons. Findings and caveats of the study: CD4+ contracting clones lay mainly in CM and EM, CD8+ ones in EMRA.

The sequence was collected from an adult woman who had mild COVID-19 (a few samples of this study predate the infection). Cell type and time point are not known. J is TRBJ2-5 and V is TRBV5-5; D not certain. The material sequenced was PBMCs or a T cell subset sorted from them (not recorded which). Written as DNA, the CDR3 is TGTGCCAGCAGCCCCCGCGACGACCAAGAGACCCAGTACTTC. As protein: CASSPRDDQETQYF.